This T cell receptor beta chain was recorded in a study of blood T cell repertoires in COVID-19 (TCRdb year 2020). Broadly, across the study: The collaborator samples originated in the United States, Italy and Spain and spanned the acute and convalescent phases of COVID-19. The prospective study material was composed of cDNA or gDNA derived from T cells, B-cell-depleted T cells, or PBMCs. Deeply sampled blood TCRbeta repertoires from subjects exposed to, actively infected with, or recovered from COVID-19 were included in the dataset. The repertoires were made available in a free public database intended to serve as a resource for research on the immune response to SARS-CoV-2. Samples were obtained from the ongoing ImmuneRACE study (first 160 participants) and from about 1,300 subjects provided by 6 global collaborators. A de-identified subject ID, COVID-19 status, age in years and sex were almost always included in the sample metadata. Where HLA class I and class II types were available, the types were taken from metadata supplied by the sample provider, not from assay-based typing.

Including the terminal cysteine and phenylalanine, the CDR3 comprises 13 residues. CDR3 DNA is the only sequence kept; it has 39 bases, read in frame from the first base. V is shortened by 6 bases, J by 2 bases, and the region joining them spans 11 bases. The germline V gene gives CDR1 as MNHEY and CDR2 as SVGEGT. TCRbeta CDR3 regions were amplified from genomic DNA by means of the immunoSEQ Assay, a bias-controlled multiplex PCR. The original methods were these. Nucleated cell counts per sample were estimated from amplification of reference gene primers within the assay. To quantify the absolute abundance of each unique TCRbeta CDR3 rearrangement, sequence reads were collapsed and filtered. Productive Simpson clonality was computed per sample as the square root of Simpson's diversity index over productive rearrangements. The table comes from immuneACCESS by way of TCRdb, which keeps in-frame sequences with V and J called. Part of the clones is missing from these tables; in studies checked, under half for an unresolved V gene and the rest for unknown reasons. Clone size and the V and J calls come from that table; the DNA yielded D and trimming. For this sample the table gives roughly 70,000 clones, of which 75% to 90% were detected only once. Roughly 20% of the sample rests with the top ten.

This clone was found once. What antigen it recognizes has not been identified. Per-nucleotide qualities are absent, and no much larger clonotype sits a single base away. A second Seattle source provided samples from volunteer blood donors who had recovered from COVID-19. Whole blood was collected in K2EDTA tubes by collaborating institutions according to the institutions' own protocols. For TCRbeta analysis, collaborators shipped samples as frozen whole blood, isolated PBMCs, or DNA extracted from either of those sample types. Here is what the overall study found, with its caveats: The amount of clinical and demographic metadata varied by source and participant and was provided uncurated.

Sequencing was carried out using peripheral blood. The sequence joins TRBV6-2 or TRBV6-3 to TRBJ2-7; perhaps TRBD2 is the D gene, with 7 bases matching. This TCR was sampled from a man between 70 and 80 years old who had recovered from COVID-19. The CDR3 here reads CASSFGGPYEQYF. At the DNA level, the sequence is TGTGCCAGCAGCTTCGGGGGGCCCTACGAGCAGTACTTC.